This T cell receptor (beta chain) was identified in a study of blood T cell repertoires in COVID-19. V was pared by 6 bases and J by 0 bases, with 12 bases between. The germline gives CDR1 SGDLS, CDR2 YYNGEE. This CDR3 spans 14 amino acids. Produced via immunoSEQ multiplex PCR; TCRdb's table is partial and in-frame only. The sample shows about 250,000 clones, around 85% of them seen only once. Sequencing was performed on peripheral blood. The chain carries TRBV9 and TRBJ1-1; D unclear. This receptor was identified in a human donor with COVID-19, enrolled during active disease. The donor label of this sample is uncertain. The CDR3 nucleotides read TGTGCCAGCACCCCGGAGAGGGTGAACACTGAAGCTTTCTTT. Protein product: CASTPERVNTEAFF.